One and the same sample provided the 30 T cell receptor beta chains below, sequenced in a study of cytomegalovirus exposure and HLA in healthy donors. PCR involved 60 Vbeta and 13 Jbeta primers. Repertoires were generated with immunoSEQ multiplex PCR, while TCRdb's copy carries only in-frame clones and drops some. The table lists roughly 110,000 clones, roughly 70% of them singletons, with around 2.7% in the top ten. Sequencing input: PBMCs. The receptor set was obtained from a male donor in good health and CMV-seropositive.

This clone showed up just a few times. Compared with germline, one end of the junction differs, possibly owing to a read error. The genes are TRBV15 and TRBJ1-6, with a possible D match to TRBD1 (6 bases). The CDR3 loop spans 15 amino acids. Germline V gene sequence: CDR1 LNHNV, CDR2 YYDKDF (reference sequence). The CDR3 nucleotides are TGTGCCACCAGCAGGGTGGGACAATATAATTCACCCCTCAACTTT. Protein product: CATSRVGQYNSPLNF.

The chain is built from TRBV9 and TRBJ2-3, with TRBD2 matching 9 bases. CDR1 is SGDLS, CDR2 YYNGEE, per germline. CDR3 size: 17 residues. Unmatched junction bases numbered 9, after V lost 0 bases and J lost 4 bases. As DNA, the CDR3 is TGTGCCAGCAGCGTAGTCGGGACTAGCCGGATAGCAGATACGCAGTATTTT. Translation: CASSVVGTSRIADTQYF.

Details on this clone: The same CDR3 arises from other DNA sequences in this sample as well. CDR3 region: CASSQGYSSYEQYF. DNA for the CDR3: TGCGCCAGCAGCCAAGGGTACAGTTCCTACGAGCAGTACTTC. This chain links TRBV4-3 with TRBJ2-7; D gene unclear. Germline CDR1 reads LGHNA; CDR2 reads YSLEER. CDR3 size: 14 residues. Trimming shortened V by 1 base and J by 1 base, and 8 bases separated the two germline ends.

The CDR3 reads CAWGGTGGVQPQHF. CDR3 nucleotide sequence: TGTGCCTGGGGGGGGACAGGGGGCGTTCAGCCCCAGCATTTT. This chain joins TRBV30 and TRBJ1-5, with TRBD1 identical over 12 bases. The CDR3 sequence is 14 residues long. Germline V gene sequence: CDR1 GTSNPN, CDR2 SVGIG (reference sequence). V was pared by 5 bases and J by 6 bases, with 5 bases of the junction left unmatched.

The chain has TRBV7-2 and TRBJ1-1; D gene unclear. V was shortened by 1 base and J by 0 bases, with 12 bases between the two germline ends. The CDR3 is made up of 16 amino acids. The V gene's germline CDR1 is SGHTA and CDR2 FQGNSA. CDR3 nucleotides: TGTGCCAGCAGCTTAGGTCCAGGCTCTCTGAACACTGAAGCTTTCTTT. Amino acids: CASSLGPGSLNTEAFF.

The chain recombines TRBV29-1 with TRBJ2-1; 11 nucleotides match TRBD2. Germline trimming cut 6 bases from V and 3 bases from J; bases unmatched to any gene: 7. From germline, CDR1 is SQVTM and CDR2 ANQGSEA. The CDR3 has 15 amino acids. CDR3 bases: TGCAGCGTCCGCCGGGGGACTAGCGGCTACAATGAGCAGTTCTTC. As protein: CSVRRGTSGYNEQFF.

This clone was detected only a few times. The J gene is TRBJ2-1, the V gene TRBV5-5, with 7 bases matching TRBD2. CDR3 size: 16 residues. Unmatched junction bases numbered 10, after V lost 5 bases and J lost 2 bases. Germline V gives CDR1 SGHKS, CDR2 YYEKEE (reference sequence). The CDR3 spells CASRLPGGTAYNEQFF. For the CDR3, the DNA is TGTGCCAGCAGACTCCCCGGGGGGACCGCCTACAATGAGCAGTTCTTC. The whole variable domain, remainder taken from reference TRBV5-5 and TRBJ2-1, is DAGVTQSPTHLIKTRGQQVTLRCSPISGHKSVSWYQQVLGQGPQFIFQYYEKEERGRGNFPDRFSARQFPNYSSELNVNALLLGDSALYLCASRLPGGTAYNEQFFGPGTRLTVL.

The chain joins TRBV4-2 to TRBJ2-5, with 7 bases aligning to TRBD2. The J call may be mistaken, given a closer DNA end match to TRBJ2-7. The CDR3 is 14 residues long. Germline V gene lookup returns CDR1 LGHNA and CDR2 YNFKEQ. For the CDR3, the DNA is TGTGCCAGCAGAGAAGGGAGGGGAAGCTACGAGCAGTACTTC. Amino acid sequence: CASREGRGSYEQYF.

J is TRBJ1-1 and V is TRBV5-4, with no clear D. The CDR3 has 15 amino acids. In germline, CDR1 is SGHNT, CDR2 YYREEE (reference sequence). The V end lost 4 bases, the J end lost 5 bases, and 18 bases lay between the germline ends. CDR3 in DNA: TGTGCCAGCAGCCCCCGTTCAAGGACTGGGACTGAAGCTTTCTTT. Amino acids: CASSPRSRTGTEAFF.

The chain joins TRBV6-1 to TRBJ2-7; 11 bases are shared with TRBD2. Germline V gives CDR1 MNHNS, CDR2 SASEGT. The CDR3 totals 14 residues. V lost 4 bases, J lost 6 bases, and 5 bases stayed unmatched. CDR3 sequence: CASSGTSGSREQYF. CDR3 nucleotides: TGTGCCAGCAGTGGAACTAGCGGGAGTCGCGAGCAGTACTTC.

This rearrangement joins TRBV27 to TRBJ1-3; D possibly corresponds to TRBD1 (6 bases). This CDR3 has 14 residues. Trimming took off 5 bases at V and 2 bases at J, with 10 bases between the two ends. Germline CDR1 and CDR2: MNHEY and SMNVEV (reference sequence). CDR3: CASSTTGPGNTIYF. The DNA of the CDR3 is TGTGCCAGCAGTACCACAGGGCCTGGAAACACCATATATTTT.

This rearrangement joins TRBV7-2 to TRBJ1-6, with D hard to call. This CDR3 has 15 amino acids. The germline V gene encodes CDR1 SGHTA and CDR2 FQGNSA. The germline V and J ends were trimmed by 4 bases and 10 bases, with 17 bases remaining between them. For the CDR3, the DNA is TGTGCCAGCAGCTCGTGGCGGGAAACACGGTCACCCCTCCACTTT. It is translated as CASSSWRETRSPLHF. The entire variable domain, with the rest obtained from reference TRBV7-2 and TRBJ1-6, is as follows: GAGVSQSPSNKVTEKGKDVELRCDPISGHTALYWYRQSLGQGLEFLIYFQGNSAPDKSGLPSDRFSAERTGGSVSTLTIQRTQQEDSAVYLCASSSWRETRSPLHFGNGTRLTVT.

The chain has TRBV15 and TRBJ2-7; 10 bases agree with TRBD1. This CDR3 has 15 residues. Germline assignment: CDR1 LNHNV and CDR2 YYDKDF (reference sequence). Losses at the gene ends were 2 bases for V and 2 bases for J; bases not matched to a gene: 3. In DNA, the CDR3 is TGTGCCACCAGCAGACCCGGGACAGGGGCCTACGAGCAGTACTTC. Translation: CATSRPGTGAYEQYF.

The chain carries TRBV10-3 and TRBJ2-4; TRBD1 matches 7 bases. CDR1 and CDR2 (germline): ENHRY, SYGVKD. With 5 bases clipped from V and 7 bases from J, the junction kept 8 bases outside the gene matches. The length of the CDR3 is 14 residues. The CDR3 protein is CAISPRQGDNIQYF. CDR3 DNA sequence: TGTGCCATCAGTCCCCGACAGGGTGACAACATTCAGTACTTC.

In its sample, this clone was seen once. The chain uses TRBV4-2 and TRBJ1-5, with D possibly being TRBD1 (5 bases). This CDR3 region has 15 residues. The germline V gene encodes CDR1 LGHNA and CDR2 YNFKEQ. Trimming shortened V by 6 bases and J by 1 base, and 13 bases separated the two germline ends. The CDR3 sequence: CASSRKGNSNQPQHF. The DNA for the CDR3 is TGTGCCAGCAGTCGCAAGGGGAACAGCAATCAGCCCCAGCATTTT.

The chain couples TRBV7-2 to TRBJ2-7, with 11 bases identical to TRBD2. CDR1 is SGHTA, CDR2 FQGNSA, per germline. The CDR3 spans 16 residues. V shed 5 bases and J 2 bases; nucleotides not matched to a gene: 8. The chain's CDR3 is CASSTLPSGGPYEQYF. CDR3 nucleotide sequence: TGTGCCAGCAGCACTCTACCTAGCGGGGGGCCCTACGAGCAGTACTTC.

The chain has TRBV7-6 and TRBJ1-4; TRBD1 matches 8 bases. CDR1 is SGHVS, CDR2 FNYEAQ, per germline. This CDR3 region has 14 residues. V lost 5 bases, J lost 8 bases, and 7 bases stayed unmatched. CDR3 sequence: CASSRGQGEEKLFF. The CDR3 DNA reads TGTGCCAGCAGCCGAGGACAGGGTGAGGAAAAACTGTTTTTT.

The chain links TRBV4-3 to TRBJ2-3, with D possibly TRBD2 on 5 matching bases. The germline V and J ends were trimmed by 4 bases and 0 bases, with 14 bases remaining between them. The CDR3 covers 16 residues. Germline lookup yields CDR1 LGHNA and CDR2 YSLEER. The CDR3 bases are TGCGCCAGCAGCCCAATAGGCGGGTCTAGCACAGATACGCAGTATTTT. This translates into CASSPIGGSSTDTQYF.

The V call is TRBV6-6, the J call TRBJ1-2; maybe TRBD1 (6 bases). Germline lookup yields CDR1 MNHNY and CDR2 SVGAGI (reference sequence). This CDR3 comprises 15 residues. The V and J ends lost 5 bases and 6 bases respectively, with 19 bases between them. CDR3: CASSPSIWGRDGYTF. The CDR3 nucleotides read TGTGCCAGCAGTCCGTCTATATGGGGGCGCGATGGCTACACCTTC.

The chain is built from TRBV28 and TRBJ2-1; 11 bases fit TRBD2. The CDR3 runs 17 residues. Germline CDR1 MDHEN, CDR2 SYDVKM. J gave up 3 bases and V 3 bases, and 7 bases lay outside the gene matches. In DNA form, the CDR3 reads TGTGCCAGCAGTTTTCCTCTAGCGGGGGGCCTCTACAATGAGCAGTTCTTC. It encodes CASSFPLAGGLYNEQFF.

This clone is a singleton in its sample. This sequence joins TRBV7-9 and TRBJ2-5, with TRBD2 as a possible D gene (5 bases). Germline CDR1 SEHNR, CDR2 FQNEAQ (reference sequence). The CDR3 has 11 amino acids. Trimming left V 5 bases short and J 7 bases short, with 8 bases between. CDR3 sequence (DNA): TGTGCCAGCAGCCCGGGGTTGACCCAGTACTTC. Amino acids: CASSPGLTQYF.

A few counts support this clone. V gene TRBV4-2 combines with J gene TRBJ1-1, with 8 bases lining up with TRBD1. This CDR3 has 16 amino acids. From germline, CDR1 is LGHNA and CDR2 YNFKEQ. J lost 1 base, V lost 0 bases, and 4 bases had no gene match. CDR3 nucleotide sequence: TGTGCCAGCAGCCAAGATCCCGGGACAGGGAACACTGAAGCTTTCTTT. Translating it yields CASSQDPGTGNTEAFF.

The chain joins TRBV2 to TRBJ2-4; unclear D gene. Germline CDR1 reads SNHLY; CDR2 reads FYNNEI. The CDR3 totals 13 residues. V gave up 4 bases and J gave up 5 bases, with 9 bases separating them. The CDR3 loop reads CASSAGQQNIQYF. DNA for the CDR3: TGTGCCAGCAGTGCGGGTCAGCAAAACATTCAGTACTTC.

This chain links TRBV6-5 with TRBJ1-2, with TRBD1 identical over 9 bases. The CDR3 is 13 residues long. V lost 5 bases to trimming and J lost 8 bases; unmatched junction nucleotides: 6. Germline V lookup: CDR1 MNHEY, CDR2 SVGAGI. This CDR3 is CASSATGGRGYTF. Written as DNA, the CDR3 is TGTGCCAGCAGTGCAACAGGGGGCAGGGGCTACACCTTC.

This chain uses TRBV9 with TRBJ2-1, with D uncertain. Trimming shortened V by 3 bases and J by 4 bases, and 17 bases separated the two germline ends. This CDR3 region has 16 residues. Germline V gene data show CDR1 as SGDLS and CDR2 as YYNGEE. This CDR3 reads CASSAGQSVTYNEQFF. The CDR3, as DNA: TGTGCCAGCAGCGCCGGCCAGAGCGTTACGTACAATGAGCAGTTCTTC.

This chain links TRBV27 with TRBJ1-2; 9 bases agree with TRBD1. CDR1 MNHEY and CDR2 SMNVEV come from the germline V gene (reference sequence). The CDR3 is made up of 15 amino acids. The V and J ends lost 2 bases and 3 bases, in that order; junction bases with no gene match: 4. The DNA for the CDR3 is TGTGCCAGCAGTTTAGAACAGGGGGCTTACTATGGCTACACCTTC. It specifies CASSLEQGAYYGYTF.

The gene calls are TRBV7-9 and TRBJ2-6, with 11 positions matching TRBD1. This CDR3 region has 19 residues. The germline CDR1 and CDR2 sequences are SEHNR and FQNEAQ (reference sequence). V trimming: 5 bases; J trimming: 1 base; junction bases outside the gene matches: 10. The CDR3 DNA reads as TGTGCCAGCAGCACGAGCCGGGACAGGGGGATATCTGGGGCCAACGTCCTGACTTTC. It translates to CASSTSRDRGISGANVLTF.

The V and J genes are TRBV7-9 and TRBJ2-7; 9 positions match TRBD2. The CDR3 spans 15 residues. V dropped 0 bases and J dropped 4; count of bases not matched to a gene: 4. The germline gives CDR1 SEHNR, CDR2 FQNEAQ (reference sequence). The CDR3: CASSLAKAGGYEQYF. The CDR3 nucleotides are TGTGCCAGCAGCTTAGCAAAGGCGGGAGGGTACGAGCAGTACTTC.

The chain combines TRBV11-2 with TRBJ2-7; D unresolved. The germline CDR1 and CDR2 sequences are SGHAT and FQNNGV. The CDR3 contains 13 residues. V lost 7 bases to trimming and J lost 0 bases, with 10 bases between them. The CDR3: CASTKESSYEQYF. In nucleotides, the CDR3 is TGTGCCAGCACGAAGGAGAGCTCCTACGAGCAGTACTTC.

The rearrangement uses TRBV5-4 and TRBJ2-5; 8 bases match TRBD2. The CDR3 consists of 15 residues. From germline, CDR1 is SGHNT and CDR2 YYREEE (reference sequence). V dropped 5 bases and J dropped 8; count of bases not matched to a gene: 14. For the CDR3, the DNA is TGTGCCAGCAGACAGGGACTAGACAAGAAGGCCACCCAGTACTTC. Encoded protein: CASRQGLDKKATQYF.